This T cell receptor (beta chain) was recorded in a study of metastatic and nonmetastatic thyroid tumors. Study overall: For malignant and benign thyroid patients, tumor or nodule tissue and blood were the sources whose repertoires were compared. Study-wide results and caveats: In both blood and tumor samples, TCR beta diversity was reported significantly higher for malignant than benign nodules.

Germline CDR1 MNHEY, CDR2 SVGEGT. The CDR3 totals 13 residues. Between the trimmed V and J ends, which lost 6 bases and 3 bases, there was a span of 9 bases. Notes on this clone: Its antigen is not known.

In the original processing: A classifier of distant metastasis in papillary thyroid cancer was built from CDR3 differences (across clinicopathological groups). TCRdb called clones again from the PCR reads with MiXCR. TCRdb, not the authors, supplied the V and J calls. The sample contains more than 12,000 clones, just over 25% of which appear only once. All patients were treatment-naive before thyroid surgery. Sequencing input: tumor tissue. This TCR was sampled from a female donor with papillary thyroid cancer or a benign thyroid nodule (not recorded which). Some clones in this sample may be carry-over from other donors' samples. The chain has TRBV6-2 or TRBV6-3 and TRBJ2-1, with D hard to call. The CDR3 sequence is CASSNDHYNEQFF. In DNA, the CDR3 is TGTGCCAGCAGCAATGACCACTACAATGAGCAGTTCTTC.